A single sample is the source of the 11 T cell receptor beta chains below, sequenced in a study of shared clonotypes between healthy human individuals. Data came from immunoSEQ multiplex PCR; TCRdb stores just in-frame clones and leaves some out. The sample comprises 2,500,000 or so clones, 90% to 95% of which are singletons, and over 0.12% rests with the top ten. The specimen was naive CD4+ T cells sorted from blood. This sample's subset: CD45RA+ positively selected. The receptors were gathered from a man aged 18 to 29 in good health.

CDR3 region: CSGRLAGGTGELFF. CDR3 in DNA: TGCAGCGGGCGACTAGCGGGAGGAACCGGGGAGCTGTTTTTT. This chain connects TRBV29-1 to TRBJ2-2, with 13 bases aligning to TRBD2. CDR1 is SQVTM, CDR2 ANQGSEA, per germline. The trim removed 7 bases at V and 5 bases at J, leaving 4 bases unmatched. This CDR3 comprises 14 residues.

The genes are TRBV5-1 and TRBJ2-7; D unclear. Germline V gene lookup returns CDR1 SGHRS and CDR2 YFSETQ. This CDR3 region has 11 residues. Trimming took 5 bases from V and 1 from J, leaving 4 bases between them. CDR3 amino acids: CASRESYEQYF. The CDR3 DNA sequence: TGCGCCAGCAGGGAATCCTACGAGCAGTACTTC.

This chain links TRBV30 with TRBJ2-3, with a tentative D call TRBD1 (5 bases). The V end lost 8 bases, the J end lost 2 bases, and 17 bases lay between the germline ends. Germline-derived CDR1 and CDR2 are GTSNPN and SVGIG (reference sequence). The CDR3 runs 14 residues. CDR3 in DNA: TGTGCCGGGTCCGAGACAGAGAACACAGATACGCAGTATTTT. It translates to CAGSETENTDTQYF.

This chain links TRBV6-5 with TRBJ1-2, with D hard to call. Germline V gene sequence: CDR1 MNHEY, CDR2 SVGAGI. The V gene lost 0 bases and the J gene lost 7 bases, with 15 bases spanning the gap. The CDR3 is made up of 15 amino acids. The CDR3 loop is CASSYSTASLSGYTF. Here the CDR3 DNA reads TGTGCCAGCAGTTACTCGACTGCTTCTCTCAGTGGCTACACCTTC.

The chain has TRBV27 and TRBJ2-1; D unclear. This CDR3 spans 15 amino acids. CDR1 is MNHEY, CDR2 SMNVEV, per germline (reference sequence). Trimming cost V 3 bases and J 4 bases, with 13 bases left between them. The CDR3 loop is CASSLGKGPYNEQFF. The CDR3 nucleotides are TGTGCCAGCAGTTTGGGGAAAGGACCGTACAATGAGCAGTTCTTC.

The chain carries TRBV7-9 and TRBJ2-1; 7 positions match TRBD1. V lost 5 bases, J lost 3 bases, and 13 bases stayed unmatched. Looked up from germline, CDR1 is SEHNR and CDR2 is FQNEAQ (reference sequence). The length of the CDR3 is 17 residues. The CDR3 nucleotides read TGTGCCAGCAGCCCCTGGCGAAGGACAGGTGACTACAATGAGCAGTTCTTC. Its translation is CASSPWRRTGDYNEQFF. Using reference TRBV7-9 and TRBJ2-1 for the parts outside the CDR3, the full variable domain is DTGVSQNPRHKITKRGQNVTFRCDPISEHNRLYWYRQTLGQGPEFLTYFQNEAQLEKSRLLSDRFSAERPKGSFSTLEIQRTEQGDSAMYLCASSPWRRTGDYNEQFFGPGTRLTVL.

The rearrangement uses TRBV10-1 and TRBJ2-7, with TRBD1 identical over 11 bases. The J segment lost 3 bases and the V segment lost 2 bases, leaving 3 bases of the junction unmatched. The CDR3 has 15 residues. Germline assignment: CDR1 WNHNN and CDR2 SYGVQD (reference sequence). The CDR3 sequence: CASSEGDRGIYEQYF. In DNA form, the CDR3 reads TGCGCCAGCAGTGAGGGGGACAGGGGGATCTACGAGCAGTACTTC.

This rearrangement joins TRBV30 to TRBJ1-2; D is unclear. The V and J ends lost 0 bases and 5 bases respectively, with 28 bases between them. Germline V gene data show CDR1 as GTSNPN and CDR2 as SVGIG (reference sequence). This CDR3 has 19 amino acids. The DNA of the CDR3 is TGTGCCTGGAGTGTACCACCCCATCGTCCTCTCCGGAATCCGTATGGCTACACCTTC. It translates to CAWSVPPHRPLRNPYGYTF.

The rearrangement uses TRBV2 and TRBJ2-4, with D perhaps matching TRBD2 (5 bases). The CDR3 covers 16 residues. CDR1 is SNHLY and CDR2 is FYNNEI in the germline V gene. V was shortened by 6 bases and J by 1 base, with 16 bases between the two germline ends. The CDR3 protein is CASRNIGSGAKNIQYF. The CDR3 coding sequence is TGTGCCAGCAGGAACATCGGGTCGGGGGCCAAAAACATTCAGTACTTC.

On this clone itself: Other DNA sequences from this sample encode an identical CDR3 as well. The genes are TRBV9 and TRBJ2-3; tentative D call: TRBD2 (6 bases). V lost 0 bases to trimming and J lost 4 bases, with 9 bases between them. Germline V gives CDR1 SGDLS, CDR2 YYNGEE. The CDR3 is 14 amino acids. The CDR3 bases are TGTGCCAGCAGCGTAGTGGGAGGACCAGATACGCAGTATTTT. It specifies CASSVVGGPDTQYF. Looking up the rest from reference TRBV9 and TRBJ2-3 gives the full variable domain: DSGVTQTPKHLITATGQRVTLRCSPRSGDLSVYWYQQSLDQGLQFLIQYYNGEERAKGNILERFSAQQFPDLHSELNLSSLELGDSALYFCASSVVGGPDTQYFGPGTRLTVL.

This chain joins TRBV6-5 and TRBJ1-2; TRBD1 matches at 7 bases. V dropped 1 base and J dropped 3; count of bases not matched to a gene: 5. The CDR3 consists of 15 residues. CDR1 and CDR2 (germline): MNHEY, SVGAGI. This CDR3 is CASSYLADRDYGYTF. The CDR3 region has the DNA TGTGCCAGCAGTTACTTAGCCGACAGGGACTATGGCTACACCTTC.